These 18 T cell receptor beta chains came from one sample sequenced in a study of blood T cell repertoires in COVID-19. The data were produced by immunoSEQ multiplex PCR, yet TCRdb's version contains in-frame clones alone and is incomplete. The table includes about 160,000 clones, 86% detected once. Sequenced input: peripheral blood. The receptor source for this set is a man between 70 and 80 years old with acute or convalescent COVID-19.

V is TRBV27 and J is TRBJ2-7; no clear D gene. Trimming took off 2 bases at V and 2 bases at J, with 13 bases between the two ends. The CDR3 sequence is 15 residues long. Germline CDR1 is MNHEY and CDR2 is SMNVEV (reference sequence). The CDR3 bases are TGTGCCAGCAGTTTAGGGCAGTCCCTTACCTACGAGCAGTACTTC. Its translation: CASSLGQSLTYEQYF.

This clone was seen once. J is TRBJ2-7 and V is TRBV7-3; TRBD2 matches 11 bases. V was clipped by 5 bases and J by 0 bases; unmatched bases: 18. The CDR3 is made up of 20 amino acids. Germline V gene data show CDR1 as SGHTA and CDR2 as FQGTGA. CDR3 residues: CASSARRLAGSGSSSYEQYF. The CDR3 region has the DNA TGTGCCAGCAGCGCCCGCCGACTAGCGGGATCGGGTTCCAGCTCCTACGAGCAGTACTTC.

The V gene is TRBV19, the J gene TRBJ2-2; TRBD2 agrees at 7 bases. The V and J ends lost 4 bases and 0 bases, in that order; junction bases with no gene match: 8. The CDR3 sequence is 17 residues long. Per the germline V gene, CDR1 is LNHDA and CDR2 is SQIVND (reference sequence). CDR3 region: CASSTGWGGPNTGELFF. The CDR3 nucleotides read TGTGCCAGTAGTACCGGGTGGGGGGGACCGAACACCGGGGAGCTGTTTTTT.

The chain couples TRBV30 to TRBJ2-7; tentatively, D is TRBD2 (5 bases). From germline, CDR1 is GTSNPN and CDR2 SVGIG (reference sequence). V lost 2 bases and J 4 bases, leaving 6 bases between the germline ends. This CDR3 region has 11 residues. CDR3 sequence (DNA): TGTGCCTGGAGTAGAGGGTACGAGCAGTACTTC. It is translated as CAWSRGYEQYF.

V and J are TRBV7-8 and TRBJ2-5; D gene unclear. V was trimmed by 1 base and J by 5 bases, leaving 11 bases between them. There are 14 residues in the CDR3. Germline CDR1 is SGHVS and CDR2 is FQNEAQ. In DNA form, the CDR3 reads TGTGCCAGCAGCTTAGTGTCTAGTGTGGAGACCCAGTACTTC. Protein sequence: CASSLVSSVETQYF.

This chain joins TRBV19 and TRBJ2-2; 9 bases are a match to TRBD2. The germline V gene encodes CDR1 LNHDA and CDR2 SQIVND (reference sequence). The CDR3 spans 17 residues. Losses at the gene ends were 3 bases for V and 3 bases for J; bases not matched to a gene: 8. Written as DNA, the CDR3 is TGTGCCAGTAGTATCTGGCTAGCGGGACCTGACACCGGGGAGCTGTTTTTT. This sequence encodes CASSIWLAGPDTGELFF.

V and J are TRBV19 and TRBJ2-3; 10 bases are shared with TRBD2. The CDR3 loop spans 19 amino acids. Germline CDR1 LNHDA, CDR2 SQIVND (reference sequence). The V gene end was trimmed by 8 bases and the J gene end by 3 bases; junction bases not matched to a gene: 20. The CDR3 region is CASRTYQGRGLARTDTQYF. CDR3 bases: TGTGCCAGTCGGACGTACCAAGGGCGGGGACTAGCGAGGACAGATACGCAGTATTTT.

The rearrangement joins TRBV11-2 to TRBJ2-2, with a tentative D call TRBD1 (6 bases). CDR1 SGHAT and CDR2 FQNNGV come from the germline V gene. V was trimmed by 2 bases and J by 0 bases, leaving 10 bases between them. This CDR3 region has 16 residues. The CDR3 nucleotides read TGTGCCAGCAGCTTAAGGTGGACAGCGAACACCGGGGAGCTGTTTTTT. It specifies CASSLRWTANTGELFF.

The chain recombines TRBV28 with TRBJ1-2; the D is unclear. CDR3 length: 12 amino acids. Germline-derived CDR1 and CDR2 are MDHEN and SYDVKM. Trimming shortened V by 3 bases and J by 4 bases, and 6 bases separated the two germline ends. CDR3 loop: CASSFRGYGYTF. The CDR3 DNA sequence: TGTGCCAGCAGTTTTCGGGGCTATGGCTACACCTTC.

This clone was detected once. The gene calls are TRBV30 and TRBJ1-1; D ambiguous. CDR1 and CDR2 from the germline V gene are GTSNPN and SVGIG (reference sequence). The CDR3 length is 12 residues. Deletions cut 4 bases from V and 1 base from J, with 7 bases between. CDR3 sequence (DNA): TGTGCCTGGACTCGAGAGAACACTGAAGCTTTCTTT. As protein: CAWTRENTEAFF.

J is TRBJ2-7 and V is TRBV27, with TRBD1 as a possible D gene (5 bases). In germline, CDR1 is MNHEY, CDR2 SMNVEV (reference sequence). CDR3 length: 15 residues. The V end lost 6 bases, the J end lost 7 bases, and 22 bases lay between the germline ends. The CDR3 spells CASRSVRTPIREQYF. CDR3 coding DNA: TGTGCCAGCAGATCCGTCAGGACACCCATCAGAGAGCAGTACTTC.

A note on this clone: A junction end diverges from the germline sequence, so it may reflect a read error. The chain couples TRBV7-7 to TRBJ2-3; possibly TRBD2 for D (6 bases). Germline loops: CDR1 SSHAT, CDR2 FNYEAQ (reference sequence). This CDR3 spans 15 amino acids. This CDR3 is CASSLEGGMGDTQYF. The CDR3, as DNA: TGTGCTAGCAGCTTAGAGGGCGGGATGGGAGATACGCAGTATTTT.

This chain connects TRBV5-4 to TRBJ2-5, with 7 bases fitting TRBD1. Germline V gene data show CDR1 as SGHNT and CDR2 as YYREEE (reference sequence). The CDR3 runs 13 residues. The trim removed 5 bases at V and 5 bases at J, leaving 6 bases unmatched. The CDR3 region is CASRKGALETQYF. CDR3 sequence (DNA): TGTGCCAGCAGAAAGGGGGCTTTGGAGACCCAGTACTTC.

V gene TRBV23-1 combines with J gene TRBJ1-5, with a possible D match to TRBD1 (5 bases). TRBV23-1 is an ORF; its function is uncertain. The CDR3 runs 16 residues. Trimming took 0 bases from V and 3 from J, leaving 12 bases between them. The CDR3 nucleotides read TGCGCCAGCAGTCAATCGTTGGGGCGGGACAATCAGCCCCAGCATTTT. This encodes CASSQSLGRDNQPQHF.

The chain links TRBV5-1 to TRBJ2-7; possible D gene TRBD1, 5 bases. The CDR3 is 14 residues long. The V gene lost 0 bases and the J gene lost 2 bases, with 9 bases spanning the gap. Germline V CDR1 and CDR2: SGHRS, YFSETQ. The CDR3 DNA reads TGCGCCAGCAGCTTGGCTCGACAGCCCTACGAGCAGTACTTC. It encodes CASSLARQPYEQYF.

This chain links TRBV28 with TRBJ2-7, with D perhaps TRBD1 (7 bases). Germline lookup yields CDR1 MDHEN and CDR2 SYDVKM. CDR3 size: 15 residues. The V end lost 6 bases, the J end lost 3 bases, and 18 bases lay between the germline ends. The CDR3 region is CASSPSGGYDYEQYF. The CDR3, as DNA: TGTGCCAGCAGCCCCTCAGGGGGGTATGACTACGAGCAGTACTTC.

J is TRBJ2-7 and V is TRBV2; 9 bases line up with TRBD1. CDR3 length: 14 amino acids. The V and J ends lost 7 bases and 5 bases, in that order; junction bases with no gene match: 9. Germline V CDR1 and CDR2: SNHLY, FYNNEI. The CDR3 region is CASIKGQGVHEQYF. The CDR3 DNA is TGTGCCAGCATTAAGGGACAGGGTGTCCACGAGCAGTACTTC.

This sequence joins TRBV7-2 and TRBJ1-2; 7 bases agree with TRBD1. With V trimmed by 8 bases and J by 4 bases, 10 bases remained unmatched. Germline CDR1 and CDR2: SGHTA and FQGNSA. This CDR3 comprises 14 residues. DNA of the CDR3: TGTGCCAGCGCGGGACAGAGGGTCAGCTATGGCTACACCTTC. Its translation is CASAGQRVSYGYTF. Together with reference TRBV7-2 and TRBJ1-2, the CDR3 gives the full variable domain: GAGVSQSPSNKVTEKGKDVELRCDPISGHTALYWYRQSLGQGLEFLIYFQGNSAPDKSGLPSDRFSAERTGGSVSTLTIQRTQQEDSAVYLCASAGQRVSYGYTFGSGTRLTVV.